This T cell receptor (beta chain) came from a study of blood T cell repertoires in COVID-19. CDR1 is MNHEY and CDR2 is SVGAGI in the germline V gene. Trimming removed 1 base at V and 6 bases at J, with 15 bases between. This CDR3 is built from 16 residues. As processed by the authors: Nucleated cell number was recorded as an estimate derived from reference gene primer amplification. TCRdb's copy holds only in-frame clones and misses some; the assay was immunoSEQ multiplex PCR. Clone size and the V and J calls come from that table; the DNA yielded D and trimming. The data show some 290,000 clones, with just over 90% seen just once and about 2.3% held by the top ten.

The sequence came from a woman aged 40 to 50 with acute COVID-19. This sequence joins TRBV6-5 and TRBJ1-4; D possibly corresponds to TRBD1 (6 bases). Source material: PBMCs or T cells enriched from blood (not recorded which). The chain's CDR3 is CASSYLGAGRDEKLFF. The CDR3 nucleotides read TGTGCCAGCAGTTACTTGGGGGCAGGGAGAGATGAAAAACTGTTTTTT.